The sequence of this TCR beta chain was determined in a study of graft-versus-host responses after intestinal transplantation. Findings and caveats of the study: Allografts from individuals with graft-donor T cell macrochimerism displayed high graft-versus-host to host-versus-graft clonal ratios.

As regards this clone: What it binds is not known.

TCRdb's copy holds only in-frame clones and misses some; the assay was immunoSEQ multiplex PCR. This sample yields about 94,000 clones, of which 75% to 95% are seen a single time; 0.5% belongs to the top ten. This CDR3 is built from 15 residues. Germline V gives CDR1 SGHTA, CDR2 FQGNSA. The ends lost 5 bases at V and 5 bases at J; junction bases unmatched: 8. The chain combines TRBV7-2 with TRBJ1-4; 7 nucleotides match TRBD1. The sample in question was unstimulated CD8+ T cells sorted from spleen or lymph node cells, obtained before intestinal transplant. This clonotype was obtained from a human donor who received an intestinal transplant. This CDR3 reads CASSTLQGVNEKLFF. In nucleotides, the CDR3 is TGTGCCAGCAGCACCCTCCAGGGGGTGAATGAAAAACTGTTTTTT.